This TCR beta chain was profiled in a study of T cell responses to AZD1222 COVID-19 vaccine. Study summary: Pooled samples include second doses given at about 4 or 12 weeks. Study-level findings and limits: Only a handful of AZD1222 recipients tested seropositive at baseline.

This clone was observed a single time. The antigen remains undetermined. Produced via immunoSEQ multiplex PCR; TCRdb's table is partial and in-frame only. The table shows over 100,000 clones, with about nine tenths occurring only once. Germline assignment: CDR1 MNHEY and CDR2 SVGAGI. V lost 0 bases and J lost 7; bases outside the gene matches: 2. The CDR3 covers 13 residues. The chain links TRBV6-5 to TRBJ1-1, with 7 positions matching TRBD1. Sequenced material: peripheral blood, taken on day 0 of AZD1222 vaccination. The receptor comes from an adult in good health. CDR3 protein: CASSYSRGREAFF. DNA for the CDR3: TGTGCCAGCAGTTACTCGAGGGGGCGTGAAGCTTTCTTT.